This TCR beta chain was observed in a study of beta chain features in type 1 diabetes. This clone was counted between two and nine times. Antigen unknown. This CDR3 region has 14 residues. CDR1 SEHNR and CDR2 FQNEAQ come from the germline V gene (reference sequence). V shed 1 base and J shed 1 base, with 7 bases lying between them. Expressed TCRB transcripts were sequenced because the isolated RNA had all been reverse transcribed beforehand. The protocol was immunoSEQ multiplex PCR, while the TCRdb copy is restricted to in-frame clones and leaves out a portion. The table shows almost 350,000 clones, with 15% to 20% occurring only once. Study-level points and caveats: TCRB repertoires of naive, central memory and Treg cells appeared more similar among patients than among healthy donors.

The chain uses TRBV7-9 and TRBJ1-1, with no clear D. Source material: naive CD4+ T cells from blood. The clonotype was recovered from a woman aged 18-30 years in good health. CDR3 nucleotides: TGTGCCAGCAGCTTAGAAGCCTCGAACACTGAAGCTTTCTTT. This encodes CASSLEASNTEAFF.